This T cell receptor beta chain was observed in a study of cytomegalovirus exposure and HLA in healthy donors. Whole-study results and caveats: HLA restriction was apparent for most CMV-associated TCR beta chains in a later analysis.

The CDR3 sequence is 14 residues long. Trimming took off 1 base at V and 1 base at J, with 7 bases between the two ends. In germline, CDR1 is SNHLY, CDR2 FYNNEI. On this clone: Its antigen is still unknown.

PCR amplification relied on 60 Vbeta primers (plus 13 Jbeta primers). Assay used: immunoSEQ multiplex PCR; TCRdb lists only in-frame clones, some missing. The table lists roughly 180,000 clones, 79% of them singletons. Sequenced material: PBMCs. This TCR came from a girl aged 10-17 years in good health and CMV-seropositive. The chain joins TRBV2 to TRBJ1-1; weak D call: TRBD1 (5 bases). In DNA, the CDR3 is TGTGCCAGCAGTGAAGACGGGGGGAACACTGAAGCTTTCTTT. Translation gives CASSEDGGNTEAFF.